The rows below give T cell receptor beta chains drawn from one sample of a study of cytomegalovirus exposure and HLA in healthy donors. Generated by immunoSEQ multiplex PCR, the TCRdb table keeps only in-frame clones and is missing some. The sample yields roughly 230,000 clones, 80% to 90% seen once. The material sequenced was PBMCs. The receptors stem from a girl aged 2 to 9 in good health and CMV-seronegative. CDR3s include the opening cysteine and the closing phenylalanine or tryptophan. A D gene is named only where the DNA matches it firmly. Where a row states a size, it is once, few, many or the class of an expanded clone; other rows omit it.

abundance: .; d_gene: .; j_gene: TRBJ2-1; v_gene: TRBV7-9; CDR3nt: TGTGCCAGCAGCGTAGGAGCCGGCGGGGGCCCCTACAATGAGCAGTTCTTC; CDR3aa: CASSVGAGGGPYNEQFF
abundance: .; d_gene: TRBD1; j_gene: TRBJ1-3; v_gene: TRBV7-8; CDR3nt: TGTGCCAGCAGAAACCCCAGGGGGCACTCTGGAAACACCATATATTTT; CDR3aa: CASRNPRGHSGNTIYF
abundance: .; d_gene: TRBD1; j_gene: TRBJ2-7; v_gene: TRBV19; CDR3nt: TGTGCCAGTAGCAATAGCTGGGACAGCCGGTACGAGCAGTACTTC; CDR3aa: CASSNSWDSRYEQYF
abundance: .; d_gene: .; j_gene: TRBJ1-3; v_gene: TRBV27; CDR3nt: TGTGCCAGCAGTTTTGGGGGAGGCTCTGGAAACACCATATATTTT; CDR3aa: CASSFGGGSGNTIYF
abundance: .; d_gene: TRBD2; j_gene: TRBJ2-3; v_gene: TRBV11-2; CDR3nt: TGTGCCAGCAGCTTACTAGCGGGGGGGTTCACAGATACGCAGTATTTT; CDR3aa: CASSLLAGGFTDTQYF
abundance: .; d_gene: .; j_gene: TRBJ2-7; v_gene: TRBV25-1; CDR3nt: TGTGCCAGCAGCGGGGACACCTCCTACGAGCAGTACTTC; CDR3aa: CASSGDTSYEQYF
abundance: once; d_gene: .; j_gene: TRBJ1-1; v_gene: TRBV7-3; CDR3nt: TGTGCCAGCAGTCTCAAACTGGTGAACACTGAAGCTTTCTTT; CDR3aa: CASSLKLVNTEAFF
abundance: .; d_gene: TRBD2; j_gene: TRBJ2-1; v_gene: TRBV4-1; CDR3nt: TGCGCCAGCAGCCAAGCATCACTAGCGGGGGGTATCGATGAGCAGTTCTTC; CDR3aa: CASSQASLAGGIDEQFF
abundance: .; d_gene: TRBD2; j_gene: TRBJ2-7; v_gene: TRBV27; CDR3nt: TGTGCCAGCAGTTACGCCTCGGGGGGGGTCTACGAGCAGTACTTC; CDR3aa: CASSYASGGVYEQYF
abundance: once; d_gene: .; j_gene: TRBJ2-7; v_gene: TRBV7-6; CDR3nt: TGTGCCAGCAGCTTACAGGGCCGGTACGAGCAGTACTTC; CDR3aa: CASSLQGRYEQYF
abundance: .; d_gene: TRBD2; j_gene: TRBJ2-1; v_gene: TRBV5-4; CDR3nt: TGTGCCAGCAGCTTGATAGCGGGAGGCCACAATGAGCAGTTCTTC; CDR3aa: CASSLIAGGHNEQFF
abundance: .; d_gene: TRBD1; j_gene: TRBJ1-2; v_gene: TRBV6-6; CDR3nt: TGTGCCAGCAGTTACCGACAGGGACTGGACTATGGCTACACCTTC; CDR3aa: CASSYRQGLDYGYTF